This T cell receptor beta chain was identified in a study of Graves' ophthalmopathy and Graves' hyperthyroidism. Amplification of the TCR beta CDR3 regions used RNA transcripts (as template). The authors performed first-round RT-PCR with HTBI primers and then a second-round multiplex PCR. TCRdb re-derived calls from the multiplex PCR reads in MiXCR, one entry per CDR3 protein. The sample has 400,000 to 450,000 distinct CDR3 sequences, more than 20% seen once. The CDR3 is made up of 15 amino acids. Germline V gives CDR1 LNHNV, CDR2 YYDKDF (reference sequence). V gave up 0 bases and J gave up 2 bases, with 11 bases separating them.

The chain employs TRBV15 and TRBJ2-7; D ambiguous. The sample consisted of peripheral blood. The TCR comes from a woman under 30 with stable Graves' hyperthyroidism. In nucleotides, the CDR3 is TGTGCCACCAGCAGAGATGCCTCCGCGGCCTACGAGCAGTACTTC. Its translation is CATSRDASAAYEQYF. The full variable domain, completed using reference TRBV15 and TRBJ2-7, is DAMVIQNPRYQVTQFGKPVTLSCSQTLNHNVMYWYQQKSSQAPKLLFHYYDKDFNNEADTPDNFQSRRPNTSFCFLDIRSPGLGDTAMYLCATSRDASAAYEQYFGPGTRLTVT.